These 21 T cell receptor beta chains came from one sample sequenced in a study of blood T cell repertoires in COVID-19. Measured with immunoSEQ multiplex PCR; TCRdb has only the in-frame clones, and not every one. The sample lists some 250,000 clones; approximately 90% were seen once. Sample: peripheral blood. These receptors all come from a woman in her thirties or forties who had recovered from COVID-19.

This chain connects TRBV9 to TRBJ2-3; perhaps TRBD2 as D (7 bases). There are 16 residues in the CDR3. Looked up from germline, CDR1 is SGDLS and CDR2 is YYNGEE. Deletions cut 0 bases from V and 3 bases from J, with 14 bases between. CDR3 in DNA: TGTGCCAGCAGCGTAGGGCGGGGGCCGGGAACAGATACGCAGTATTTT. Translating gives CASSVGRGPGTDTQYF.

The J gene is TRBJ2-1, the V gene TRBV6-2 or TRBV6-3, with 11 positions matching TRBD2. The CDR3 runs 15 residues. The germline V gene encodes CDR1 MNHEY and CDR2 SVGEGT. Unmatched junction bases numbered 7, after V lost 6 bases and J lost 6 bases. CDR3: CASSPGTSGLNEQFF. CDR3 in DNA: TGTGCCAGCAGCCCCGGGACTAGCGGCCTCAATGAGCAGTTCTTC.

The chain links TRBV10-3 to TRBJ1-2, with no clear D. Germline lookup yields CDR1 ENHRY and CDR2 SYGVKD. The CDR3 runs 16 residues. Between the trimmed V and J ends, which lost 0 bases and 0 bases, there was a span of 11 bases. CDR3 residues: CAISESRREANYGYTF. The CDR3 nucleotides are TGTGCCATCAGTGAGTCGCGGCGGGAGGCTAACTATGGCTACACCTTC.

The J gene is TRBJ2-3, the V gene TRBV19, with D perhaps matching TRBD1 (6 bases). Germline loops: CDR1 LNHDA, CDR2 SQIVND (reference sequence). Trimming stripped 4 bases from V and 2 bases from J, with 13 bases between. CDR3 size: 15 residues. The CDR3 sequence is CASSKSGDNTDTQYF. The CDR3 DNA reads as TGTGCCAGTAGTAAGTCAGGGGACAACACAGATACGCAGTATTTT.

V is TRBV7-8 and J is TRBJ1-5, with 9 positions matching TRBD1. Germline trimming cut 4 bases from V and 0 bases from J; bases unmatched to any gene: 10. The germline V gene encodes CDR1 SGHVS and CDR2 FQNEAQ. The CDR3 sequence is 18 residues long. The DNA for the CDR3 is TGTGCCAGCAGCTCGCTCGGGACAGGGAGTCCTAGCAATCAGCCCCAGCATTTT. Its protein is CASSSLGTGSPSNQPQHF.

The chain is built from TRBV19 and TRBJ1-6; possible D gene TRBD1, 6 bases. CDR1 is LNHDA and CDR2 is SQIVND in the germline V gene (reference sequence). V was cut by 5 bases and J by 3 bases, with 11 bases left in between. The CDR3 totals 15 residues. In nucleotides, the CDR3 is TGTGCCAGTAGTCAGGACAGACTCTATAATTCACCCCTCCACTTT. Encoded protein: CASSQDRLYNSPLHF.

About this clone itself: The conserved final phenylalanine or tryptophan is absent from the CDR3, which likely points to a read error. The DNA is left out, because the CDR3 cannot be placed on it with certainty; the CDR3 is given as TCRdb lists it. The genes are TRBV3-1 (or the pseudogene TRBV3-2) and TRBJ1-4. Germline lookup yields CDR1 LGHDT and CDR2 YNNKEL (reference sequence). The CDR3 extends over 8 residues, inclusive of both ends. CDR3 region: CASSPWRA.

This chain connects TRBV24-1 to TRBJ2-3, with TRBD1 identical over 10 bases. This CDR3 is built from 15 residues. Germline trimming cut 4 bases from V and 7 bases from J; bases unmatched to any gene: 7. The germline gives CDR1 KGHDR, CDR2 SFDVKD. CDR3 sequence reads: CATSEGQGFSNTQYF. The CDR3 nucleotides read TGTGCCACCAGTGAGGGACAGGGGTTCTCGAATACGCAGTATTTT.

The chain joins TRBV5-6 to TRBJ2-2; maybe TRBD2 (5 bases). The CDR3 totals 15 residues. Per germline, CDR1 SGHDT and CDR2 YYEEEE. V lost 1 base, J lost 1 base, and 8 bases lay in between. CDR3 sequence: CASSLRAGNTGELFF. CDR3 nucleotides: TGTGCCAGCAGCTTGAGGGCGGGGAACACCGGGGAGCTGTTTTTT.

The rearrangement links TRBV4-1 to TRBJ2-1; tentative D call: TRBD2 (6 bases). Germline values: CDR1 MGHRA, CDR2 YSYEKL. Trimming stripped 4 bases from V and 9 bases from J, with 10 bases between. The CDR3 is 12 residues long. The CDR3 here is CASSPGAAEQFF. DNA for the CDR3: TGCGCCAGCAGCCCGGGAGCGGCTGAGCAGTTCTTC.

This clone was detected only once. This chain's CDR3 is CASSILGVGNQPQHF. In DNA, the CDR3 is TGTGCCAGTAGTATTTTAGGGGTAGGTAATCAGCCCCAGCATTTT. The genes are TRBV19 and TRBJ1-5, with a possible D match to TRBD1 (5 bases). Trimming left V 3 bases short and J 4 bases short, with 13 bases between. In germline, CDR1 is LNHDA, CDR2 SQIVND (reference sequence). The CDR3 extends over 15 amino acids.

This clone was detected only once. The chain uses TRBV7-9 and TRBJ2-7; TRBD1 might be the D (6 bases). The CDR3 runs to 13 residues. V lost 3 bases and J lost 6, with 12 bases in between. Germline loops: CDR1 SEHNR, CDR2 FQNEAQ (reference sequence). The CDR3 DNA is TGTGCCAGCAGCTTTCGGACAGTTCGCGAGCAGTACTTC. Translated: CASSFRTVREQYF.

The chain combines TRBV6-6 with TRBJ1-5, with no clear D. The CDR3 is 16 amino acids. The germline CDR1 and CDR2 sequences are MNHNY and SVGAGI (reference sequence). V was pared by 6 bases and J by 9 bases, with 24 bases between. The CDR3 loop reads CASRPAEGAPRGPQHF. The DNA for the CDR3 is TGTGCCAGCAGGCCGGCGGAGGGAGCGCCTCGGGGGCCCCAGCATTTT.

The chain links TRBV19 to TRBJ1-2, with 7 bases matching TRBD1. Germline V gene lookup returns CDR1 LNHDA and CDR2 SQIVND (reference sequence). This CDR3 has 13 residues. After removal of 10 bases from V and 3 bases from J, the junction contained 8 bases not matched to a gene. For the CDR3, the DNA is TGTGCCACCCTACAGGACAGGCACTATGGCTACACCTTC. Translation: CATLQDRHYGYTF.

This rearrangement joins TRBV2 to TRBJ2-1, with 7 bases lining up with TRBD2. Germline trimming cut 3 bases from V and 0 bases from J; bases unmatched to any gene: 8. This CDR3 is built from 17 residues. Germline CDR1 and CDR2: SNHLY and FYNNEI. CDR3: CASSDTETSSSYNEQFF. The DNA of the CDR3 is TGTGCCAGCAGTGACACCGAGACTAGCAGCTCCTACAATGAGCAGTTCTTC.

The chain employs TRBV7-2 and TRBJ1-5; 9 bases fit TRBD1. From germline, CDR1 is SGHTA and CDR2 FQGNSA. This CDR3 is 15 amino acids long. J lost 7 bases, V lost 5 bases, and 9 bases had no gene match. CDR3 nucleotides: TGTGCCAGCAGCCCCCGGACAGGGGAATGGCAGCCCCAGCATTTT. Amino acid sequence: CASSPRTGEWQPQHF.

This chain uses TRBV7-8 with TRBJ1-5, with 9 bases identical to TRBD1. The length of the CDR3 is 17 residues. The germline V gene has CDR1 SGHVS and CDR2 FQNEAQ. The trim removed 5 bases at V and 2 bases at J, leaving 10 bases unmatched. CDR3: CASSPRDRVGGNQPQHF. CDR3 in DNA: TGTGCCAGCAGCCCCCGGGACAGGGTGGGCGGCAATCAGCCCCAGCATTTT.

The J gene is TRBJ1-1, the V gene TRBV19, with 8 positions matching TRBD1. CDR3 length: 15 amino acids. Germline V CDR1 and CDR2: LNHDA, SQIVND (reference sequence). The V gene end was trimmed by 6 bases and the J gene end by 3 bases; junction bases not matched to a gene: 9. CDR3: CASSAKRQGYTEAFF. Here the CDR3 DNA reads TGTGCCAGTAGCGCTAAAAGACAGGGGTACACTGAAGCTTTCTTT.

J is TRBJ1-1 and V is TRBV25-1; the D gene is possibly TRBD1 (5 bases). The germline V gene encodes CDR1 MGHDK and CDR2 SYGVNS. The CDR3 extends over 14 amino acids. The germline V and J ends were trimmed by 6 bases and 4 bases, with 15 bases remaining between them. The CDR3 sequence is CASSIAGPTTEAFF. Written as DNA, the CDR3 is TGTGCCAGCAGCATCGCAGGGCCAACCACTGAAGCTTTCTTT.

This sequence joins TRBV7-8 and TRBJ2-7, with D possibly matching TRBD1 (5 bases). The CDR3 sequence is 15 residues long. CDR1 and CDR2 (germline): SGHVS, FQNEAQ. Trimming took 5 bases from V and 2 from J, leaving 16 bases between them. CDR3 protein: CASSIGANLPYEQYF. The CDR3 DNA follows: TGTGCCAGCAGCATAGGGGCAAACCTGCCCTACGAGCAGTACTTC.

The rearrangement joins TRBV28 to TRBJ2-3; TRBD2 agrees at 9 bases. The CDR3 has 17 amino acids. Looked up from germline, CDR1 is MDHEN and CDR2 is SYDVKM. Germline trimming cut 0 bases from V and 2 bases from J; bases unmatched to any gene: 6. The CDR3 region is CASSLWGAGGPTDTQYF. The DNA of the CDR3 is TGTGCCAGCAGTTTATGGGGGGCGGGGGGGCCCACAGATACGCAGTATTTT.